This T cell receptor beta chain appears in the sequencing data of a study of liver allograft versus peripheral blood T cells. Study-level information: Transplanted livers and recipients' peripheral blood had their T cell receptor repertoires compared.

TCRdb ran MiXCR on the reads and lists one entry per CDR3 protein. The sample holds over 2,000 distinct CDR3 sequences, 15% to 20% seen once. This clonotype rates as medium-sized. This TCR came from a human patient who had a liver transplant. Some of these T cells may belong to the graft donor.

In DNA, the CDR3 is TGTGCCAGTAGCCGCGCGGGCAATCAGCCCCAGCATTTT. Encoded protein: CASSRAGNQPQHF. V is TRBV19 and J is TRBJ1-5; no reliable D call. Germline values: CDR1 LNHDA, CDR2 SQIVND (reference sequence). Trimming removed 6 bases at V and 2 bases at J, with 8 bases between. This CDR3 region has 13 residues.